These 21 T cell receptor beta chains were all obtained from the same sample, sequenced in a study of T-cell reconstitution after alpha-beta-depleted transplantation in children. The TCRbeta library incorporated unique molecular identifiers. MiXCR, applied by TCRdb to the PCR reads, yields one record per CDR3 protein. Of about 980,000 distinct CDR3 sequences in the sample, under 30% are singletons; the top ten hold roughly 31%. Sequenced material: PBMCs, mostly from graft donor cells, taken 360 days after TCRalphabeta/CD19-depleted stem cell transplant. These TCRs come from a boy younger than two who had a stem cell transplant for SCID, so the T cells may come from the graft donor.

This clonotype has only a few counts. The chain carries TRBV7-9 and TRBJ2-1; the D is unclear. The CDR3 runs to 14 residues. V lost 3 bases, J lost 2 bases, and 8 bases lay in between. Looked up from germline, CDR1 is SEHNR and CDR2 is FQNEAQ (reference sequence). In nucleotides, the CDR3 is TGTGCCAGCAGCTTTCTAAGGCCCTACAATGAGCAGTTCTTC. This translates into CASSFLRPYNEQFF.

This clonotype was found a few times. The J gene is TRBJ2-3, the V gene TRBV29-1; either TRBD1 or TRBD2 may supply D (5 bases each). In germline, CDR1 is SQVTM, CDR2 ANQGSEA. V lost 7 bases and J lost 0, with 17 bases in between. The CDR3 consists of 15 residues. The CDR3 region has the DNA TGCAGCGCCAAAAGAGGGGCAACTAGCACAGATACGCAGTATTTT. This encodes CSAKRGATSTDTQYF.

This clonotype occurred a few times. The rearrangement joins TRBV4-2 to TRBJ2-3; 10 bases fit TRBD1. Trimming cost V 0 bases and J 5 bases; bases outside gene matches: 11. Germline CDR1 LGHNA, CDR2 YNFKEQ. The CDR3 totals 18 residues. CDR3 nucleotide sequence: TGTGCCAGCAGCCAAGATAGGTCGGGACAGGGGTTGGGAGATACGCAGTATTTT. It is translated as CASSQDRSGQGLGDTQYF.

The chain carries TRBV20-1 and TRBJ2-1, with 8 bases identical to TRBD2. Losses at the gene ends were 3 bases for V and 9 bases for J; bases not matched to a gene: 7. Germline CDR1 reads DFQATT; CDR2 reads SNEGSKA (reference sequence). CDR3 size: 13 residues. The CDR3 DNA follows: TGCAGTGCTAGGTCGGCGGGGGGTCTTGAGCAGTTCTTC. It codes for CSARSAGGLEQFF.

This clonotype was recorded many times. The chain couples TRBV20-1 to TRBJ2-5, with a weak D call TRBD2 (6 bases). With 5 bases removed from V and 4 bases from J, the gap between germline ends came to 23 bases. CDR3 length: 16 amino acids. Germline CDR1 is DFQATT and CDR2 is SNEGSKA (reference sequence). The CDR3 loop is CSAALPTSPIGETQYF. The DNA for the CDR3 is TGCAGTGCTGCCCTCCCTACTAGCCCCATAGGAGAGACCCAGTACTTC.

The chain is built from TRBV28 and TRBJ2-5, with 7 bases matching TRBD1. V dropped 4 bases and J dropped 4; count of bases not matched to a gene: 6. In germline, CDR1 is MDHEN, CDR2 SYDVKM. This CDR3 has 14 amino acids. CDR3 bases: TGTGCCAGCAGTTCGCACAGGGGATCAGAGACCCAGTACTTC. This codes for CASSSHRGSETQYF.

The rearrangement links TRBV5-1 to TRBJ2-1; 12 nucleotides agree with TRBD1. V lost 4 bases and J lost 10; bases outside the gene matches: 12. Per the germline V gene, CDR1 is SGHRS and CDR2 is YFSETQ. This CDR3 region has 16 residues. The CDR3 nucleotides read TGCGCCAGCAGCCAATCCGGGACAGGGGGCGAAAGGGAGCAGTTCTTC. Protein product: CASSQSGTGGEREQFF.

This clonotype showed up just a few times. The chain carries TRBV10-3 and TRBJ2-3; 9 nucleotides align to TRBD2. The CDR3 is made up of 16 amino acids. The V and J ends lost 2 bases and 6 bases, in that order; junction bases with no gene match: 9. The germline gives CDR1 ENHRY, CDR2 SYGVKD. CDR3 sequence (DNA): TGTGCCATCAGTGAGGTACTAGCGGGTCCTGGGGATACGCAGTATTTT. Protein product: CAISEVLAGPGDTQYF.

The V and J genes are TRBV6-1 and TRBJ1-1, with 9 nucleotides matching TRBD1. This CDR3 contains 17 residues. With V trimmed by 5 bases and J by 0 bases, 10 bases remained unmatched. From germline, CDR1 is MNHNS and CDR2 SASEGT. The CDR3 nucleotides are TGTGCCAGCAGTCCGGGGGACAGGGTTTACCTGAACACTGAAGCTTTCTTT. The encoded protein is CASSPGDRVYLNTEAFF.

The rearrangement joins TRBV27 to TRBJ2-2; D remains ambiguous. Germline CDR1 MNHEY, CDR2 SMNVEV (reference sequence). This CDR3 has 14 amino acids. V dropped 10 bases and J dropped 4 bases, with 16 bases sitting between them. CDR3: CATRMRSSTGELFF. CDR3 DNA sequence: TGTGCCACCCGGATGCGAAGTTCCACCGGGGAGCTGTTTTTT.

This chain links TRBV12-3 or TRBV12-4 with TRBJ2-7, with 9 bases fitting TRBD2. The CDR3 totals 17 residues. The J segment lost 2 bases and the V segment lost 5 bases, leaving 13 bases of the junction unmatched. The chain's CDR3 is CASSQGVAGAHPYEQYF. CDR3 coding DNA: TGTGCCAGCAGTCAAGGTGTAGCGGGGGCCCACCCCTACGAGCAGTACTTC.

V and J are TRBV9 and TRBJ2-3, with D unclear. With 3 bases removed from V and 3 bases from J, the gap between germline ends came to 8 bases. Looked up from germline, CDR1 is SGDLS and CDR2 is YYNGEE. The CDR3 is made up of 13 amino acids. In DNA, the CDR3 is TGTGCCAGCAGCGCTAAGGTTACAGATACGCAGTATTTT. Amino acid sequence: CASSAKVTDTQYF.

V and J are TRBV28 and TRBJ2-7; D might be TRBD1 or TRBD2, each matching 5 bases. The CDR3 is 16 amino acids. Trimming removed 0 bases from V and 3 bases from J, with 15 bases in between. The germline V gene encodes CDR1 MDHEN and CDR2 SYDVKM. CDR3 bases: TGTGCCAGCAGTTTATGGATTGCGGGCAGGGACTACGAGCAGTACTTC. It yields the protein CASSLWIAGRDYEQYF.

This clonotype has only a few counts. The gene calls are TRBV7-2 and TRBJ2-5; weak D call: TRBD1 (5 bases). V was trimmed by 2 bases and J by 5 bases, leaving 15 bases between them. Germline-derived CDR1 and CDR2 are SGHTA and FQGNSA. The CDR3 extends over 15 amino acids. CDR3 loop: CASSLSVVGAETQYF. In nucleotides, the CDR3 is TGTGCCAGCAGCTTAAGTGTGGTAGGGGCGGAGACCCAGTACTTC.

The chain links TRBV5-1 to TRBJ2-2; 7 positions match TRBD1. The junction had 4 bases not matched to a gene; V was cut back by 0 bases and J by 5 bases. Germline-derived CDR1 and CDR2 are SGHRS and YFSETQ. CDR3 size: 15 residues. In DNA form, the CDR3 reads TGCGCCAGCAGCTTGGAACAGGGGCGGACCGGGGAGCTGTTTTTT. It is translated as CASSLEQGRTGELFF.

This clonotype came up a few times. The chain is built from TRBV20-1 and TRBJ2-7; D is perhaps TRBD2 (6 bases). CDR3 length equals 17 residues. V was shortened by 1 base and J by 2 bases, with 21 bases between the two germline ends. Germline loops: CDR1 DFQATT, CDR2 SNEGSKA (reference sequence). CDR3 amino acids: CSARVFHPARGTYEQYF. The CDR3 bases are TGCAGTGCTAGAGTTTTCCATCCCGCCCGCGGGACCTACGAGCAGTACTTC.

This clonotype was seen only a few times. The V call is TRBV6-1, the J call TRBJ1-1, with 7 bases matching TRBD1. The J segment lost 5 bases and the V segment lost 6 bases, leaving 9 bases of the junction unmatched. The CDR3 runs 14 residues. CDR1 is MNHNS and CDR2 is SASEGT in the germline V gene. This CDR3 is CASRTRGRGTEAFF. The DNA for the CDR3 is TGTGCCAGCAGAACGAGGGGGCGCGGGACTGAAGCTTTCTTT.

This clonotype was seen a few times. V gene TRBV19 combines with J gene TRBJ2-7; the match to TRBD1 covers 8 bases. The germline V gene has CDR1 LNHDA and CDR2 SQIVND (reference sequence). The CDR3 extends over 12 amino acids. V lost 5 bases to trimming and J lost 5 bases; unmatched junction nucleotides: 2. CDR3 loop: CASSDRGNEQYF. The CDR3 DNA sequence: TGTGCCAGTAGTGACAGGGGCAACGAGCAGTACTTC. The full variable domain, in which reference TRBV19 and TRBJ2-7 provide the parts outside the CDR3, is DGGITQSPKYLFRKEGQNVTLSCEQNLNHDAMYWYRQDPGQGLRLIYYSQIVNDFQKGDIAEGYSVSREKKESFPLTVTSAQKNPTAFYLCASSDRGNEQYFGPGTRLTVT.

The rearrangement joins TRBV4-1 to TRBJ1-5; 8 bases line up with TRBD1. V was clipped by 1 base and J by 7 bases; unmatched bases: 15. In germline, CDR1 is MGHRA, CDR2 YSYEKL. The CDR3 runs to 18 residues. The DNA of the CDR3 is TGCGCCAGCAGCCAAGCCCAAAGACAGGGGAGATCATGGCAGCCCCAGCATTTT. Translated: CASSQAQRQGRSWQPQHF.

The chain couples TRBV29-1 to TRBJ1-1, with D perhaps TRBD1 (6 bases). This CDR3 has 16 amino acids. CDR1 and CDR2 from the germline V gene are SQVTM and ANQGSEA. The ends were cut back, 6 bases at V and 1 base at J, with 21 bases in the middle. The CDR3 region has the DNA TGCAGCGTCCCTAACAACCAGGGGACCAAGAACACTGAAGCTTTCTTT. It translates to CSVPNNQGTKNTEAFF. The complete variable domain, with remaining parts taken from reference TRBV29-1 and TRBJ1-1, reads SAVISQKPSRDICQRGTSLTIQCQVDSQVTMMFWYRQQPGQSLTLIATANQGSEATYESGFVIDKFPISRPNLTFSTLTVSNMSPEDSSIYLCSVPNNQGTKNTEAFFGQGTRLTVV.

This clonotype was picked up a small number of times. The chain links TRBV7-9 to TRBJ2-1, with D hard to call. CDR1 SEHNR and CDR2 FQNEAQ come from the germline V gene (reference sequence). Trimming took 6 bases from V and 5 from J, leaving 20 bases between them. This CDR3 spans 16 amino acids. The CDR3 DNA reads as TGTGCCAGCAGAGGCCTGCTGGAAAAGGTAGACAATGAGCAGTTCTTC. The encoded protein is CASRGLLEKVDNEQFF.